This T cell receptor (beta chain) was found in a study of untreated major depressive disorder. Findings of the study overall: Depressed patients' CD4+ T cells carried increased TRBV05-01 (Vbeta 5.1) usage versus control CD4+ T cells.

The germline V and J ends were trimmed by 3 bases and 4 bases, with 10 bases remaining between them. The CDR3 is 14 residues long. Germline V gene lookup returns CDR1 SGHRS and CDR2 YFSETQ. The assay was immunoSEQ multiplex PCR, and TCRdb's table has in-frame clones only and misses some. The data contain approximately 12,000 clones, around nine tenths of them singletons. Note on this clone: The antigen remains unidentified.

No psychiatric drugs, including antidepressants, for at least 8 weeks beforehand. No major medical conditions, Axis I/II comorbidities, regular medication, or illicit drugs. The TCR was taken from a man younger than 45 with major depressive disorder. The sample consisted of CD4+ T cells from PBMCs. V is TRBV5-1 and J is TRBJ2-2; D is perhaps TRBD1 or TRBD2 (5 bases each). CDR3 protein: CASSSSGTTGELFF. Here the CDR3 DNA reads TGCGCCAGCAGCTCATCCGGGACCACCGGGGAGCTGTTTTTT.